This TCR beta chain was recorded in a study of T cells in Graves' hyperthyroidism and ophthalmopathy. Germline assignment: CDR1 KGHDR and CDR2 SFDVKD. Trimming cost V 5 bases and J 4 bases; bases outside gene matches: 8. The CDR3 has 15 amino acids. This clonotype was found many times. What was amplified from RNA transcripts were TCR beta CDR3 regions. Initially, a first-round RT-PCR of the TCR CDR3 employed the HTBI primer set. TCRdb reprocessed the multiplex PCR reads with MiXCR, giving one entry per CDR3 protein. The sample shows more than 550,000 distinct CDR3 sequences, about 45% of them seen only once. A patient was excluded if there was uncontrolled infection, other autoimmune disease, pregnancy or lactation.

The TCR sequence derives from an adult man with Graves' disease, either hyperthyroidism or ophthalmopathy (not recorded which). The rearrangement links TRBV24-1 to TRBJ1-2; 8 nucleotides align to TRBD1. The source material was peripheral blood or thyroid tissue (not recorded which). The CDR3 spells CATSAGTGPIYGYTF. The CDR3 DNA reads TGTGCCACCAGTGCCGGGACAGGCCCTATCTATGGCTACACCTTC.